This is a list of T cell receptor beta chains from one sample in a study of T cell responses to AZD1222 COVID-19 vaccine. The data were produced by immunoSEQ multiplex PCR, yet TCRdb's version contains in-frame clones alone and is incomplete. The sample holds about 120,000 clones, about 90% seen once. Sequencing used peripheral blood, obtained on day 0 of AZD1222 vaccination. These receptors came from an adult in good health. Both conserved end residues are part of each CDR3. D genes are given only for firm matches. Clone sizes are given selectively: once, few, many, or a class where the clone is expanded.

d_gene | j_gene | v_gene | abundance | CDR3aa | CDR3nt
TRBD1 | TRBJ1-2 | TRBV27 | NA | CASSPGQGSYGYTF | TGTGCCAGCAGTCCAGGACAGGGGAGCTATGGCTACACCTTC
NA | TRBJ1-1 | TRBV11-1 | NA | CASSLGGGVNTEAFF | TGTGCCAGCAGCCTAGGCGGAGGGGTTAACACTGAAGCTTTCTTT
NA | TRBJ2-5 | TRBV27 | once | CASSLFYPETQYF | TGTGCCAGCAGTTTATTTTATCCAGAGACCCAGTACTTC
NA | TRBJ1-1 | TRBV3-1/TRBV3-2 | once | CASSQWDTEAFF | TGTGCCAGCAGCCAATGGGACACTGAAGCTTTCTTT
NA | TRBJ2-5 | TRBV24-1 | NA | CATGGQGGGETQYF | TGTGCCACCGGCGGACAGGGAGGGGGGGAGACCCAGTACTTC
NA | TRBJ2-2 | TRBV29-1 | NA | CSAPNLIGELFF | TGCAGCGCCCCCAATTTAATCGGGGAGCTGTTTTTT
NA | TRBJ2-7 | TRBV5-1 | NA | CASSPGPDDSYEQYF | TGCGCCAGCAGTCCTGGCCCGGACGACTCCTACGAGCAGTACTTC
NA | TRBJ1-2 | TRBV19 | NA | CASSMVLIYGYTF | TGTGCCAGTAGTATGGTGTTGATCTATGGCTACACCTTC
TRBD1 | TRBJ1-2 | TRBV6-5 | NA | CASSPGTEYGYTF | TGTGCCAGCAGTCCCGGGACAGAATATGGCTACACCTTC
NA | TRBJ1-5 | TRBV7-2 | NA | CASSFRAQGNQPQHF | TGTGCCAGCAGCTTCCGCGCTCAGGGGAATCAGCCCCAGCATTTT
NA | TRBJ1-2 | TRBV19 | NA | CASSIKGGANYGYTF | TGTGCCAGTAGTATTAAAGGAGGGGCTAACTATGGCTACACCTTC
TRBD1 | TRBJ1-6 | TRBV6-1 | NA | CASSEAHGTGINDSPLHF | TGTGCCAGCAGTGAAGCGCACGGGACAGGGATAAATGATTCACCCCTCCACTTT
TRBD1 | TRBJ1-2 | TRBV3-1/TRBV3-2 | NA | CASSYETGTVYGYTF | TGTGCCAGCAGCTATGAGACAGGGACAGTCTATGGCTACACCTTC
NA | TRBJ2-2 | TRBV12-3/TRBV12-4 | NA | CASRPRVTGELFF | TGTGCCAGCAGACCCCGGGTTACCGGGGAGCTGTTTTTT
NA | TRBJ2-1 | TRBV15 | NA | CATSRDISAGVTNEQFF | TGTGCCACCAGCAGAGATATTTCGGCAGGGGTTACGAATGAGCAGTTCTTC
NA | TRBJ2-7 | TRBV11-3 | NA | CASSLTGILYEQYF | TGTGCCAGCAGCTTAACCGGGATTCTCTACGAGCAGTACTTC
NA | TRBJ1-1 | TRBV30 | NA | CAWSVNRVSEAFF | TGTGCCTGGAGTGTAAACAGGGTGTCTGAAGCTTTCTTT
NA | TRBJ2-2 | TRBV6-5 | NA | CASSYLGSTGELFF | TGTGCCAGCAGTTATTTAGGTAGCACCGGGGAGCTGTTTTTT
TRBD1 | TRBJ2-5 | TRBV24-1 | NA | CATSDPDRGWRTQYF | TGTGCCACCAGTGATCCGGACAGGGGATGGCGGACCCAGTACTTC
TRBD1 | TRBJ1-3 | TRBV7-9 | NA | CASSLGSGGSSGNTIYF | TGTGCCAGCAGCTTAGGCTCAGGGGGCTCCTCTGGAAACACCATATATTTT
TRBD1 | TRBJ1-2 | TRBV9 | NA | CASSVGWTGRGSDGYTF | TGTGCCAGCAGCGTAGGGTGGACAGGGAGAGGGAGCGATGGCTACACCTTC
NA | TRBJ1-1 | TRBV30 | NA | CAWSVLMNTEAFF | TGTGCCTGGAGTGTACTAATGAACACTGAAGCTTTCTTT
NA | TRBJ1-6 | TRBV7-3 | NA | CASSPNGQGISPLHF | TGTGCCAGCAGCCCAAATGGGCAGGGGATTTCACCCCTCCACTTT
NA | TRBJ2-3 | TRBV27 | NA | CASSPGVYTDTQYF | TGTGCCAGCAGCCCGGGGGTATACACAGATACGCAGTATTTT
NA | TRBJ1-4 | TRBV29-1 | NA | CSVEQTGTPAGKLFF | TGCAGCGTTGAACAGACCGGGACACCTGCGGGAAAACTGTTTTTT
NA | TRBJ1-4 | TRBV15 | NA | CATSRAGGGDEKLFF | TGTGCCACCAGCAGGGCCGGTGGGGGAGATGAAAAACTGTTTTTT
NA | TRBJ1-5 | TRBV6-1 | NA | CASSEWRLQGGQPQHF | TGTGCCAGCAGTGAATGGAGGCTTCAAGGGGGTCAGCCCCAGCATTTT
NA | TRBJ2-5 | TRBV25-1 | NA | CASTTKETRSQETQYF | TGTGCCAGCACCACGAAGGAGACACGTTCACAAGAGACCCAGTACTTC
NA | TRBJ1-3 | TRBV5-1 | NA | CASSLAVGSSGNTIYF | TGCGCCAGCAGCTTGGCCGTCGGAAGCTCTGGAAACACCATATATTTT
NA | TRBJ1-5 | TRBV7-3 | NA | CASSLDRAQPQHF | TGTGCCAGCAGCTTAGATAGGGCTCAGCCCCAGCATTTT
NA | TRBJ1-1 | TRBV6-5 | NA | CASTHGGGVNTEAFF | TGTGCCAGCACCCACGGAGGGGGGGTGAACACTGAAGCTTTCTTT
NA | TRBJ1-1 | TRBV28 | NA | CASSPGGYTEAFF | TGTGCCAGCAGCCCGGGGGGATACACTGAAGCTTTCTTT
TRBD1 | TRBJ1-6 | TRBV9 | once | CASSVTGGQNSPLHF | TGTGCCAGCAGCGTAACAGGGGGCCAAAATTCACCCCTCCACTTT
NA | TRBJ1-1 | TRBV12-5 | NA | CASGPGWGPNTEAFF | TGTGCTAGTGGTCCAGGGTGGGGGCCGAACACTGAAGCTTTCTTT
NA | TRBJ2-7 | TRBV30 | NA | CAWNTDSYYEQYF | TGTGCCTGGAATACAGACAGTTACTACGAGCAGTACTTC
NA | TRBJ1-1 | TRBV5-1 | NA | CASSFGMNTEAFF | TGCGCCAGCAGCTTCGGTATGAACACTGAAGCTTTCTTT
TRBD1 | TRBJ1-1 | TRBV12-3/TRBV12-4 | NA | CASSPDRVGEAFF | TGTGCCAGCAGTCCCGACAGGGTAGGTGAAGCTTTCTTT
NA | TRBJ1-2 | TRBV5-1 | NA | CASSLDAGTNYGYTF | TGCGCCAGCAGCTTGGATGCAGGCACTAACTATGGCTACACCTTC
NA | TRBJ1-2 | TRBV18 | NA | CASSQGTTGPGGRGYTF | TGTGCCAGCTCCCAGGGTACAACCGGGCCCGGGGGGCGAGGCTACACCTTC
NA | TRBJ1-5 | TRBV6-2/TRBV6-3 | NA | CASSWEGNQPQHF | TGTGCCAGCAGTTGGGAGGGCAATCAGCCCCAGCATTTT